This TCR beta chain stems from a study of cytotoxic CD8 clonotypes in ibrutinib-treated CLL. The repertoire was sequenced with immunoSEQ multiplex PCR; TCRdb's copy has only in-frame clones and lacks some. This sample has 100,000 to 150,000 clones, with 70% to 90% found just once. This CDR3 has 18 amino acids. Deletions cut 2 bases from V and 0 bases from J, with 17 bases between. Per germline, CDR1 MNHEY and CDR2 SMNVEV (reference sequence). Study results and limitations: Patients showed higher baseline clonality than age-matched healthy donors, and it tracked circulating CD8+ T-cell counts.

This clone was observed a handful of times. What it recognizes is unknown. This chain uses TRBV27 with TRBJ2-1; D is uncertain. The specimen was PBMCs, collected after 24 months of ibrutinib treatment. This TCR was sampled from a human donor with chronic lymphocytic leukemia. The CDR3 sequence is CASSLGLASPSSYNEQFF. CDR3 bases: TGTGCCAGCAGTTTAGGTCTCGCCAGTCCAAGCTCCTACAATGAGCAGTTCTTC.